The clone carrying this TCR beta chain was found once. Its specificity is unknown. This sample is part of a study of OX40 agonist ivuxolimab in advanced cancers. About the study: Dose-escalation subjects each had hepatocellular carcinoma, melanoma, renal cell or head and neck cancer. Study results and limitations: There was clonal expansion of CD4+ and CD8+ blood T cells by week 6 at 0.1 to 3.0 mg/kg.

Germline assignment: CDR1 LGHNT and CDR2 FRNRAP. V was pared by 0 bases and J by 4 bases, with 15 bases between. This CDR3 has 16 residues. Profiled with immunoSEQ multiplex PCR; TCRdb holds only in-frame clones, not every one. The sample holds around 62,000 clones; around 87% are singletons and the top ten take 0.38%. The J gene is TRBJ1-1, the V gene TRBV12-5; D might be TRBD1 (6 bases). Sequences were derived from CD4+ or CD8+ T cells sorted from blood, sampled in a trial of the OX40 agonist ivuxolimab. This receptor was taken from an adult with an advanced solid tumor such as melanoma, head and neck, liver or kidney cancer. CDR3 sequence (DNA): TGTGCTAGTGGTTTGGTACTAGGCAGGGGCCCCACTGAAGCTTTCTTT. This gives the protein CASGLVLGRGPTEAFF.